The 13 T cell receptor beta chains reported below all come from one sample, sequenced in a study of OX40 agonist ivuxolimab in advanced cancers. Here immunoSEQ multiplex PCR was the method, and the copy in TCRdb shows in-frame clones only, minus some. The sample includes around 50,000 clones, 75% to 85% seen only once; the top ten take over 3%. The material sequenced was CD4+ or CD8+ T cells sorted from blood, taken in a trial of the OX40 agonist ivuxolimab. The receptors originated from an adult with an advanced solid tumor such as melanoma, head and neck, liver or kidney cancer.

V and J are TRBV6-6 and TRBJ2-2, with D perhaps TRBD1 (5 bases). Germline CDR1 and CDR2: MNHNY and SVGAGI (reference sequence). CDR3 length equals 14 residues. With 7 bases removed from V and 3 bases from J, the gap between germline ends came to 12 bases. The CDR3 sequence: CASTREVDTGELFF. The CDR3 DNA reads as TGTGCCAGCACCAGGGAAGTTGACACCGGGGAGCTGTTTTTT.

The genes are TRBV6-5 and TRBJ1-6, with D perhaps TRBD1 (5 bases). Trimming took 10 bases from V and 1 from J, leaving 14 bases between them. Germline lookup yields CDR1 MNHEY and CDR2 SVGAGI. The CDR3 sequence is 15 residues long. CDR3: CATRRGRSYNSPLHF. In DNA, the CDR3 is TGTGCCACACGACGGGGGAGGTCCTATAATTCACCCCTCCACTTT.

The chain recombines TRBV5-8 with TRBJ2-7; D unclear. The CDR3 runs 13 residues. Per germline, CDR1 SGHTS and CDR2 YDEGEE. Deletions cut 0 bases from V and 2 bases from J, with 6 bases between. In DNA, the CDR3 is TGTGCCAGCAGCTTGGTTGGTCCCTACGAGCAGTACTTC. It is translated as CASSLVGPYEQYF.

Turning to this clone: At one of its ends the junction is not consistent with the germline gene, which may arise from a read error. The V and J genes are TRBV13 and TRBJ1-1; 8 bases are a match to TRBD1. Germline V gives CDR1 PRHDT, CDR2 FYEKMQ (reference sequence). This CDR3 contains 17 residues. CDR3 loop: CASSLGDRRGPNTEAFF. The CDR3 DNA is TGTGCCAGCAGCCTAGGGGACAGGCGGGGACCTAACACTGAAGCTTTCTTT. The complete variable domain, with remaining parts taken from reference TRBV13 and TRBJ1-1, reads AAGVIQSPRHLIKEKRETATLKCYPIPRHDTVYWYQQGPGQDPQFLISFYEKMQSDKGSIPDRFSAQQFSDYHSELNMSSLELGDSALYFCASSLGDRRGPNTEAFFGQGTRLTVV.

The chain employs TRBV30 and TRBJ1-3; 9 bases match TRBD1. The V gene's germline CDR1 is GTSNPN and CDR2 SVGIG (reference sequence). This CDR3 is 13 amino acids long. J lost 4 bases, V lost 5 bases, and 3 bases had no gene match. As DNA, the CDR3 is TGTGCCTGGGACAGGGGGAGCGGAAACACCATATATTTT. This sequence encodes CAWDRGSGNTIYF.

The rearrangement links TRBV6-1 to TRBJ1-2, with D maybe TRBD1 (6 bases). The CDR3 length is 16 residues. The V gene's germline CDR1 is MNHNS and CDR2 SASEGT. Trimming took 1 base from V and 4 from J, leaving 16 bases between them. Here the CDR3 DNA reads TGTGCCAGCAGTGAAGGAGGGGGGTCACGCATCTATGGCTACACCTTC. Protein sequence: CASSEGGGSRIYGYTF.

The chain joins TRBV5-1 to TRBJ1-2; 8 positions match TRBD1. Per the germline V gene, CDR1 is SGHRS and CDR2 is YFSETQ. The CDR3 has 18 amino acids. Trimming at V came to 4 bases and at J to 4 bases, leaving 18 bases not matched to a gene. CDR3 bases: TGCGCCAGCAGCGACGCAGGACAGGGCGGGGTGTTCAGCTATGGCTACACCTTC. It specifies CASSDAGQGGVFSYGYTF.

The rearrangement links TRBV4-2 to TRBJ2-3, with 12 bases matching TRBD2. The CDR3 consists of 20 residues. V was clipped by 0 bases and J by 1 base; unmatched bases: 11. Per germline, CDR1 LGHNA and CDR2 YNFKEQ. The CDR3: CASSQDWSSGREGGTDTQYF. The DNA for the CDR3 is TGTGCCAGCAGCCAAGATTGGTCTAGCGGGAGGGAAGGGGGCACAGATACGCAGTATTTT.

The chain links TRBV28 to TRBJ1-3; D unclear. The CDR3 runs to 11 residues. Between the trimmed V and J ends, which lost 2 bases and 7 bases, there was a span of 3 bases. The germline CDR1 and CDR2 sequences are MDHEN and SYDVKM. CDR3 DNA: TGTGCCAGCAGTTTAGGGAACACCATATATTTT. Translation: CASSLGNTIYF.

The rearrangement uses TRBV19 and TRBJ2-7; D is perhaps TRBD1 (6 bases). V was pared by 4 bases and J by 2 bases, with 18 bases between. CDR1 and CDR2 (germline): LNHDA, SQIVND (reference sequence). There are 16 residues in the CDR3. Written as DNA, the CDR3 is TGTGCCAGTAGTAGAGAGGGACAACCGTCAACCTACGAGCAGTACTTC. Its translation is CASSREGQPSTYEQYF.

The chain couples TRBV30 to TRBJ2-1, with 14 bases lining up with TRBD2. The CDR3 is 14 amino acids. V lost 8 bases to trimming and J lost 16 bases; unmatched junction nucleotides: 16. Germline loops: CDR1 GTSNPN, CDR2 SVGIG (reference sequence). CDR3 region: CAATQGLAGDSSFF. CDR3 nucleotides: TGTGCCGCGACCCAGGGACTAGCGGGAGATTCATCCTTCTTC. The full variable domain, rest sourced from reference TRBV30 and TRBJ2-1, is SQTIHQWPATLVQPVGSPLSLECTVEGTSNPNLYWYRQAAGRGLQLLFYSVGIGQISSEVPQNLSASRPQDRQFILSSKKLLLSDSGFYLCAATQGLAGDSSFFGPGTRLTVL.

The V gene is TRBV6-6, the J gene TRBJ2-1; the match to TRBD2 covers 11 bases. The V gene's germline CDR1 is MNHNY and CDR2 SVGAGI (reference sequence). The CDR3 extends over 16 amino acids. The V segment lost 7 bases and the J segment 4 bases; nucleotides outside the gene matches: 9. This CDR3 reads CASTNTGLAEYNEQFF. DNA for the CDR3: TGTGCCAGCACTAATACGGGACTAGCGGAGTACAATGAGCAGTTCTTC.

The chain recombines TRBV10-3 with TRBJ2-7; 10 bases match TRBD2. V lost 0 bases, J lost 0 bases, and 8 bases stayed unmatched. Germline-derived CDR1 and CDR2 are ENHRY and SYGVKD. The CDR3 extends over 18 amino acids. The CDR3 here is CAISESFLLAGRSYEQYF. The CDR3, as DNA: TGTGCCATCAGTGAGTCGTTTTTACTAGCGGGGCGCTCCTACGAGCAGTACTTC.